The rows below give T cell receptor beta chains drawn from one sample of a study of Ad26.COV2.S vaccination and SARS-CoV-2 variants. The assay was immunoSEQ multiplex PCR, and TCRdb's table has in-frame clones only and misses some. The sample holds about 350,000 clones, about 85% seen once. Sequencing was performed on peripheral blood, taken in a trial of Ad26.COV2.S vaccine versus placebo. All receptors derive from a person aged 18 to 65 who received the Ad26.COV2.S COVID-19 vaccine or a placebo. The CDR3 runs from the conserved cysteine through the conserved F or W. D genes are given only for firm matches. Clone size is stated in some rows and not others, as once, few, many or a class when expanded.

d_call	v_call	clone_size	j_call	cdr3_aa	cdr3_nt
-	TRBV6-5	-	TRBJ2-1	CASSHLGTSHNEQFF	TGTGCCAGCAGCCACCTTGGGACTTCGCACAATGAGCAGTTCTTC
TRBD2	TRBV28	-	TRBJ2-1	CASSRSGATYNEQFF	TGTGCCAGCAGCCGTAGCGGGGCAACCTACAATGAGCAGTTCTTC
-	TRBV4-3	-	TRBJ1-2	CASSHLDSPYGYTF	TGCGCCAGCAGCCACCTGGACAGTCCCTATGGCTACACCTTC
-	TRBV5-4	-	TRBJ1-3	CASSFGSQGGNTIYF	TGTGCCAGCAGCTTTGGGTCACAGGGAGGAAACACCATATATTTT
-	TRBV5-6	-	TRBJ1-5	CASSLLVLGDNQPQHF	TGTGCCAGCAGCTTGTTGGTACTCGGGGACAATCAGCCCCAGCATTTT
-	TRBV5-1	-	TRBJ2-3	CASILSTGLTSDTQYF	TGCGCCAGCATCCTTAGTACAGGCCTAACCTCGGATACGCAGTATTTT
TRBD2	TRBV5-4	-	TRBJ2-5	CASSPGGAGEQETQYF	TGTGCCAGCAGCCCGGGCGGAGCGGGGGAACAAGAGACCCAGTACTTC
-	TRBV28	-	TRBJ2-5	CASSLRAETQYF	TGTGCCAGCAGTCTACGGGCAGAGACCCAGTACTTC
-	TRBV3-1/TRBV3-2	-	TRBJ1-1	CASSQVGEDKAFF	TGTGCCAGCAGCCAAGTGGGTGAAGATAAAGCTTTCTTT
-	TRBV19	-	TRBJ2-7	CASSGHTTASYEQYF	TGTGCCAGCTCGGGACACACTACAGCGTCATACGAGCAGTACTTC
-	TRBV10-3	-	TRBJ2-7	CAILNSDRTPYEQYF	TGTGCCATTCTAAATTCGGACAGAACACCCTACGAGCAGTACTTC
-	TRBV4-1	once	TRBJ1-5	CASSQDVGAGNQPQHF	TGCGCCAGCAGCCAAGATGTGGGGGCTGGCAATCAGCCCCAGCATTTT
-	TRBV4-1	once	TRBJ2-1	CASSQRTETYNEQFF	TGCGCCAGCAGCCAGAGGACAGAGACTTACAATGAGCAGTTCTTC
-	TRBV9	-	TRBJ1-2	CASSVGEIVYGYTF	TGTGCCAGCAGCGTAGGGGAGATAGTCTATGGCTACACCTTC
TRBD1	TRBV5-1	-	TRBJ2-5	CASSLDGTGIMGEQETQYF	TGCGCCAGCAGCTTGGATGGGACAGGGATTATGGGTGAACAAGAGACCCAGTACTTC
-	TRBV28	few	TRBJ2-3	CASSGVPGDTQYF	TGTGCCAGCTCGGGGGTCCCGGGAGATACGCAGTATTTT
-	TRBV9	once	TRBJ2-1	CASSVDLAREQFF	TGTGCCAGCAGCGTAGATCTAGCACGAGAGCAGTTCTTC
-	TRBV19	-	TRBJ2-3	CASSIGSKYSTDTQYF	TGTGCCAGTAGTATAGGAAGCAAATACAGCACAGATACGCAGTATTTT
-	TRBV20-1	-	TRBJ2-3	CSARSAGTQYF	TGCAGTGCTAGATCGGCAGGTACGCAGTATTTT
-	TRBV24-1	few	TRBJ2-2	CATSDYSGNTGELFF	TGTGCCACCAGTGATTATTCAGGGAACACCGGGGAGCTGTTTTTT
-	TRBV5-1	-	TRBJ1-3	CASSLAETGNTIYF	TGCGCCAGCAGCTTGGCCGAGACTGGAAACACCATATATTTT
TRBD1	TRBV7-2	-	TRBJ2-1	CASSWEGQGGNEQFF	TGTGCCAGCAGCTGGGAGGGACAGGGAGGCAATGAGCAGTTCTTC
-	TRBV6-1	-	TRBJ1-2	CASSESSSYGYTF	TGTGCCAGCAGTGAATCCAGCAGCTATGGCTACACCTTC
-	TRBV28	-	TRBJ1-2	CASSLEGMYYGYTF	TGTGCCAGCAGTTTAGAGGGGATGTACTATGGCTACACCTTC
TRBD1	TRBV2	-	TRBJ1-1	CASTLQGATEAFF	TGTGCCAGCACCCTACAGGGGGCCACTGAAGCTTTCTTT
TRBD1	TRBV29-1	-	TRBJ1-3	CSVKTSGTAVNTIYF	TGCAGCGTTAAGACCTCCGGGACAGCGGTGAACACCATATATTTT
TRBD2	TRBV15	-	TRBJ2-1	CATSRDPSGGYNEQFF	TGTGCCACCAGCAGAGATCCCAGCGGGGGCTACAATGAGCAGTTCTTC
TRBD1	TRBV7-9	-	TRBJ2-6	CASTTGTGLLSGANVLTF	TGTGCCAGCACCACTGGGACAGGGCTTCTCTCTGGGGCCAACGTCCTGACTTTC
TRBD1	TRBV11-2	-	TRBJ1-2	CASSSNRGYGYTF	TGTGCCAGCAGCTCGAACAGGGGTTATGGCTACACCTTC
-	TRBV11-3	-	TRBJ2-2	CASSPGTGELFF	TGTGCCAGCAGCCCGGGCACCGGGGAGCTGTTTTTT
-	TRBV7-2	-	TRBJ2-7	CASSSAPGFSYEQYF	TGTGCCAGCAGCTCAGCGCCAGGTTTCTCCTACGAGCAGTACTTC
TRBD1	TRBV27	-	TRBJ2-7	CASSLRGQGYEQYF	TGTGCCAGCAGTTTAAGGGGGCAGGGCTACGAGCAGTACTTC
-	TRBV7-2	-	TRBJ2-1	CASSFSGVNNEQFF	TGTGCCAGCAGCTTCTCGGGGGTAAACAATGAGCAGTTCTTC
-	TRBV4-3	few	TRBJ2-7	CASSQVGDGSYEQYF	TGCGCCAGCAGCCAAGTCGGAGACGGGTCCTACGAGCAGTACTTC
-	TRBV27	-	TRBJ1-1	CASSLGTVNTEAFF	TGTGCCAGCAGTTTAGGGACGGTGAACACTGAAGCTTTCTTT
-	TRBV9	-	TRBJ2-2	CASSTITGELFF	TGTGCCAGCAGCACCATCACCGGGGAGCTGTTTTTT
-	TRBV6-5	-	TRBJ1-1	CASALWGRNTEAFF	TGTGCCAGTGCTCTCTGGGGGAGGAACACTGAAGCTTTCTTT